One sample yielded the 15 T cell receptor beta chains listed below, sequenced in a study of blood T cell repertoires in COVID-19. The data were produced by immunoSEQ multiplex PCR, yet TCRdb's version contains in-frame clones alone and is incomplete. The sample lists 200,000 to 300,000 clones; around nine tenths were seen once. The specimen was PBMCs or T cells enriched from blood (not recorded which). These receptors all stem from a woman younger than 35 who had recovered from COVID-19.

DNA for the CDR3: TGTGCCAGCGGATACGGGATCTCCTACGAGCAGTACTTC. This gives the protein CASGYGISYEQYF. V is TRBV6-6 and J is TRBJ2-7; a possible D gene is TRBD2 (5 bases). CDR3 length: 13 amino acids. V lost 8 bases, J lost 0 bases, and 11 bases lay in between. Germline V lookup: CDR1 MNHNY, CDR2 SVGAGI (reference sequence).

The V call is TRBV30, the J call TRBJ1-3; D gene ambiguous. The CDR3 runs to 14 residues. CDR1 is GTSNPN and CDR2 is SVGIG in the germline V gene (reference sequence). The V and J ends lost 4 bases and 0 bases respectively, with 10 bases between them. The CDR3, as DNA: TGTGCCTGGACAGACCGGAGCTCTGGAAACACCATATATTTT. This sequence encodes CAWTDRSSGNTIYF.

This chain joins TRBV28 and TRBJ2-1, with TRBD2 as a possible D gene (6 bases). The CDR3 loop spans 12 amino acids. V was trimmed by 11 bases and J by 5 bases, leaving 13 bases between them. Germline V CDR1 and CDR2: MDHEN, SYDVKM. CDR3 DNA: TGTGCCCTTGGGAGGCGGAACAATGAGCAGTTCTTC. Its protein product is CALGRRNNEQFF. The full variable domain, with the rest looked up from reference TRBV28 and TRBJ2-1, is DVKVTQSSRYLVKRTGEKVFLECVQDMDHENMFWYRQDPGLGLRLIYFSYDVKMKEKGDIPEGYSVSREKKERFSLILESASTNQTSMYLCALGRRNNEQFFGPGTRLTVL.

The chain uses TRBV9 and TRBJ2-2; D remains unclear. Looked up from germline, CDR1 is SGDLS and CDR2 is YYNGEE. The CDR3 consists of 14 residues. The V gene lost 1 base and the J gene lost 5 bases, with 9 bases spanning the gap. The CDR3 DNA reads as TGTGCCAGCAGCGTACAACAGCTAACCGGGGAGCTGTTTTTT. Its protein product is CASSVQQLTGELFF.

The chain links TRBV4-3 to TRBJ2-3; D gene ambiguous. The CDR3 sequence is 15 residues long. In germline, CDR1 is LGHNA, CDR2 YSLEER. V was clipped by 1 base and J by 0 bases, with 8 bases between them. The CDR3 loop reads CASSQVVSSTDTQYF. DNA of the CDR3: TGCGCCAGCAGCCAAGTTGTTAGTAGCACAGATACGCAGTATTTT.

The rearrangement links TRBV7-2 to TRBJ1-6, with 7 bases identical to TRBD1. The CDR3 has 16 amino acids. The J segment lost 9 bases and the V segment lost 4 bases, leaving 12 bases of the junction unmatched. Germline CDR1 and CDR2: SGHTA and FQGNSA. This CDR3 is CASSSDDRVRGSPLHF. The CDR3 nucleotides read TGTGCCAGCAGCTCGGACGACAGGGTTAGGGGTTCACCCCTCCACTTT.

This chain connects TRBV28 to TRBJ2-5; 8 nucleotides match TRBD1. The CDR3 spans 15 residues. Germline CDR1 reads MDHEN; CDR2 reads SYDVKM. Trimming cost V 5 bases and J 5 bases; bases outside gene matches: 10. CDR3 DNA sequence: TGTGCCAGCAGTAAAAGACAGGGGTGGATTGAGACCCAGTACTTC. This sequence encodes CASSKRQGWIETQYF.

This chain uses TRBV6-5 with TRBJ2-7; 7 nucleotides agree with TRBD1. This CDR3 has 14 amino acids. Germline V gene sequence: CDR1 MNHEY, CDR2 SVGAGI. V shed 0 bases, J shed 4 bases, and the junction held 3 bases outside the gene matches. For the CDR3, the DNA is TGTGCCAGCAGTTACTCGGGACAGCTTTACGAGCAGTACTTC. It is translated as CASSYSGQLYEQYF.

This clone was detected only once. V usage is TRBV6-5 and J usage is TRBJ2-1; D gene uncertain. The CDR3 has 13 amino acids. V was shortened by 6 bases and J by 5 bases, with 11 bases between the two germline ends. The V gene's germline CDR1 is MNHEY and CDR2 SVGAGI. CDR3 region: CASRTPTDNEQFF. DNA for the CDR3: TGTGCCAGCAGGACCCCAACAGACAATGAGCAGTTCTTC.

The chain links TRBV15 to TRBJ2-5, with 8 bases aligning to TRBD1. Losses at the gene ends were 5 bases for V and 0 bases for J; bases not matched to a gene: 5. Germline loops: CDR1 LNHNV, CDR2 YYDKDF (reference sequence). This CDR3 region has 15 residues. The CDR3 bases are TGTGCCACCAGCGGGACAGGTCGGTACCAAGAGACCCAGTACTTC. This translates into CATSGTGRYQETQYF.

The chain combines TRBV5-4 with TRBJ1-6; TRBD1 might be the D (6 bases). The CDR3 is 16 residues long. Per the germline V gene, CDR1 is SGHNT and CDR2 is YYREEE (reference sequence). V lost 4 bases and J 6 bases, leaving 17 bases between the germline ends. Written as DNA, the CDR3 is TGTGCCAGCAGCCGCCACGTGGGGGCTTCTAATTCACCCCTCCACTTT. As protein: CASSRHVGASNSPLHF.

This clone was detected only once. CDR3 DNA sequence: TGCGCCAGCAGCCGTCTCGGACAGGCGCCCTACGAGCAGTACTTC. Translated, it gives CASSRLGQAPYEQYF. V usage is TRBV5-1 and J usage is TRBJ2-7; 7 positions agree with TRBD1. The CDR3 covers 15 residues. The J segment lost 2 bases and the V segment lost 4 bases, leaving 9 bases of the junction unmatched. Per germline, CDR1 SGHRS and CDR2 YFSETQ.

CDR3 bases: TGCGCCAGCAGCTCCCGTGTCCGCGGTTCACCCCTCCACTTT. This sequence encodes CASSSRVRGSPLHF. This rearrangement joins TRBV4-3 to TRBJ1-6; D gene unclear. The V end was cut by 5 bases, the J end by 9 bases, with 14 bases between. Germline CDR1 LGHNA, CDR2 YSLEER. This CDR3 has 14 residues.

The CDR3 region is CASSSGQPVSGNTIYF. The CDR3 coding sequence is TGTGCCAGCAGTTCGGGACAGCCAGTCTCTGGAAACACCATATATTTT. The chain combines TRBV3-1 (or the pseudogene TRBV3-2) with TRBJ1-3, with 7 bases matching TRBD1. Germline lookup yields CDR1 LGHDT and CDR2 YNNKEL (reference sequence). There are 16 residues in the CDR3. Trimming at V came to 6 bases and at J to 0 bases, leaving 8 bases not matched to a gene.

The chain recombines TRBV5-4 with TRBJ2-1; D may be TRBD2 (6 bases). The CDR3 runs to 15 residues. Germline assignment: CDR1 SGHNT and CDR2 YYREEE (reference sequence). Deletions cut 6 bases from V and 0 bases from J, with 13 bases between. Written as DNA, the CDR3 is TGTGCCAGCATCCCCCCCGGGAGCTCCTACAATGAGCAGTTCTTC. It specifies CASIPPGSSYNEQFF.